The 28 T cell receptor beta chains reported below all come from one sample, sequenced in a study of T-cell reconstitution after alpha-beta-depleted transplantation in children. It was with unique molecular identifiers that the TCRbeta library was prepared. TCRdb redid the calling of the PCR reads with MiXCR, one entry per CDR3 protein. The repertoire holds some 590,000 distinct CDR3 sequences, with more than 9% as singletons. The sample was PBMCs from the stem cell graft donor, taken from the stem cell graft. These receptors all stem from a human donor who donated a stem cell graft to a child with acute myeloid leukemia.

The sample holds many counts of this clonotype. V is TRBV7-9 and J is TRBJ2-3; 10 bases agree with TRBD2. Trimming at V came to 4 bases and at J to 4 bases, leaving 2 bases not matched to a gene. The CDR3 spans 14 residues. In germline, CDR1 is SEHNR, CDR2 FQNEAQ (reference sequence). The CDR3 sequence: CASSSSGSADTQYF. In DNA form, the CDR3 reads TGTGCCAGCAGCTCTAGCGGGAGTGCAGATACGCAGTATTTT.

In this sample, this clonotype turned up many times. As DNA, the CDR3 is TGTGCCAGCAGCTTAGGCAGGGCGAGCTCCTACGAGCAGTACTTC. This translates into CASSLGRASSYEQYF. The chain joins TRBV7-8 to TRBJ2-7; possible D gene TRBD1, 5 bases. The CDR3 sequence is 15 residues long. The V gene lost 1 base and the J gene lost 0 bases, with 10 bases spanning the gap. CDR1 is SGHVS, CDR2 FQNEAQ, per germline.

This chain links TRBV9 with TRBJ2-6; D ambiguous. Germline CDR1 SGDLS, CDR2 YYNGEE. CDR3 length: 15 amino acids. Deletions cut 3 bases from V and 3 bases from J, with 10 bases between. CDR3 protein: CASSAVSGGANVLTF. DNA of the CDR3: TGTGCCAGCAGCGCAGTCTCCGGTGGGGCCAACGTCCTGACTTTC.

CDR3 in DNA: TGCGCCAGCAGCTTGCAAGGACAGGGGGGCACAGATACGCAGTATTTT. Its translation: CASSLQGQGGTDTQYF. The J gene is TRBJ2-3, the V gene TRBV5-1; TRBD1 aligns across 10 bases. V dropped 1 base and J dropped 1; count of bases not matched to a gene: 3. Germline CDR1 reads SGHRS; CDR2 reads YFSETQ. This CDR3 region has 16 residues.

This clonotype was counted a few times. CDR3 residues: CSARDRRRGGNEKLFF. CDR3 sequence (DNA): TGCAGTGCTAGAGATCGGCGCAGGGGCGGTAATGAAAAACTGTTTTTT. This rearrangement joins TRBV20-1 to TRBJ1-4, with D maybe TRBD1 (6 bases). The CDR3 extends over 16 amino acids. CDR1 and CDR2 from the germline V gene are DFQATT and SNEGSKA (reference sequence). The ends were cut back, 0 bases at V and 4 bases at J, with 15 bases in the middle.

Many counts were recorded for this clonotype. The chain carries TRBV20-1 and TRBJ2-7; 16 bases match TRBD2. This CDR3 is 17 amino acids long. The germline V gene encodes CDR1 DFQATT and CDR2 SNEGSKA (reference sequence). Trimming removed 6 bases from V and 3 bases from J; junction bases left unmatched: 11. DNA for the CDR3: TGCAGTGCGTACCCGGGACTAGCGGGAGGGGCTAGCTACGAGCAGTACTTC. It codes for CSAYPGLAGGASYEQYF.

This clonotype was observed a handful of times. The rearrangement links TRBV4-3 to TRBJ2-3; TRBD2 aligns across 8 bases. Trimming cost V 0 bases and J 2 bases; bases outside gene matches: 7. Per germline, CDR1 LGHNA and CDR2 YSLEER. CDR3 length equals 17 residues. CDR3 protein: CASSQELAGGSTDTQYF. DNA for the CDR3: TGCGCCAGCAGCCAAGAGTTGGCGGGAGGATCCACAGATACGCAGTATTTT.

Many counts were recorded for this clonotype. The chain links TRBV5-1 to TRBJ2-1; 7 bases fit TRBD2. CDR1 and CDR2 (germline): SGHRS, YFSETQ. V shed 3 bases and J 0 bases; nucleotides not matched to a gene: 6. CDR3 size: 16 residues. DNA for the CDR3: TGCGCCAGCAGCTGGGGGGGTCCTAGCTCCTACAATGAGCAGTTCTTC. Translation: CASSWGGPSSYNEQFF.

This clonotype was counted many times. The genes are TRBV20-1 and TRBJ1-4; perhaps TRBD1 as D (6 bases). The CDR3 contains 14 residues. CDR1 and CDR2 from the germline V gene are DFQATT and SNEGSKA (reference sequence). V lost 0 bases and J 7 bases, leaving 12 bases between the germline ends. This chain's CDR3 is CSARDPYRAEKLFF. The CDR3 DNA sequence: TGCAGTGCTAGAGATCCTTACAGGGCTGAAAAACTGTTTTTT.

The gene calls are TRBV6-5 and TRBJ2-5; either TRBD1 or TRBD2 may supply D (5 bases each). Trimming removed 5 bases from V and 4 bases from J, with 20 bases in between. CDR1 is MNHEY, CDR2 SVGAGI, per germline. The CDR3 spans 16 residues. The CDR3 nucleotides read TGTGCCAGCAGTCTACGAGCACGGGGCTCGGGAGAGACCCAGTACTTC. It is translated as CASSLRARGSGETQYF.

This clonotype came up once. A single base separates this from a much larger clone, so it may be a read error. The chain carries TRBV6-2 or TRBV6-3 and TRBJ2-3, with TRBD1 matching over 8 bases. This CDR3 has 16 residues. The germline V gene encodes CDR1 MNHEY and CDR2 SVGEGT. Losses at the gene ends were 6 bases for V and 6 bases for J; bases not matched to a gene: 14. The CDR3 DNA is TGTGCCAGCAGGTCCGAAGGGACAGGCTGGCGGGATACGCAGTATTTT. Residues: CASRSEGTGWRDTQYF.

This clonotype was observed a handful of times. The DNA for the CDR3 is TGCGCCAGCAGCCCCGGAGGGACAGGTGCCTACGAGCAGTACTTC. Its translation is CASSPGGTGAYEQYF. The V call is TRBV4-3, the J call TRBJ2-7; 8 bases fit TRBD1. V lost 4 bases and J lost 2; bases outside the gene matches: 7. CDR3 length: 15 amino acids. Germline CDR1 LGHNA, CDR2 YSLEER.

This clonotype showed up many times. This rearrangement joins TRBV5-1 to TRBJ2-1; D is undetermined. This CDR3 has 14 residues. Trimming stripped 0 bases from V and 1 base from J, with 5 bases between. Germline assignment: CDR1 SGHRS and CDR2 YFSETQ. The CDR3 protein is CASSLVQSYNEQFF. The DNA of the CDR3 is TGCGCCAGCAGCTTGGTTCAATCCTACAATGAGCAGTTCTTC.

Worth noting for this clonotype: The conserved phenylalanine or tryptophan normally closing the CDR3 is absent here, so this likely arose from a read error. CDR3: CSTLEGGDPEAFS. In DNA form, the CDR3 reads TGCAGTACTCTAGAGGGGGGGGATCCTGAAGCTTTCTCT. The chain has TRBV20-1 and TRBJ1-1; a possible D gene is TRBD1 (6 bases). Germline CDR1 reads DFQATT; CDR2 reads SNEGSKA (reference sequence). The CDR3 has 13 amino acids. Trimming stripped 8 bases from V and 6 bases from J, with 19 bases between.

This clonotype occurred a few times. This chain links TRBV20-1 with TRBJ2-1; tentative D call: TRBD2 (5 bases). Germline CDR1 reads DFQATT; CDR2 reads SNEGSKA (reference sequence). Trimming left V 7 bases short and J 1 base short, with 14 bases between. The CDR3 extends over 14 amino acids. As DNA, the CDR3 is TGCAGTGTGGGCCCGGGGTTTTCCTACAATGAGCAGTTCTTC. It translates to CSVGPGFSYNEQFF.

This clonotype has at least ten counts. This chain connects TRBV20-1 to TRBJ2-3; 9 bases match TRBD2. The CDR3 is 18 residues long. CDR1 DFQATT and CDR2 SNEGSKA come from the germline V gene (reference sequence). J gave up 1 base and V 1 base, and 12 bases lay outside the gene matches. The CDR3 spells CSARAAGGAERGTDTQYF. The CDR3 nucleotides read TGCAGTGCTAGAGCGGCGGGAGGGGCGGAGAGGGGCACAGATACGCAGTATTTT.

V and J are TRBV30 and TRBJ2-1; 10 nucleotides line up with TRBD1. Germline assignment: CDR1 GTSNPN and CDR2 SVGIG (reference sequence). CDR3 length: 14 amino acids. After removal of 5 bases from V and 7 bases from J, the junction contained 8 bases not matched to a gene. CDR3 in amino acids: CAWHPGQGLNEQFF. The DNA of the CDR3 is TGTGCCTGGCATCCGGGACAGGGGCTAAATGAGCAGTTCTTC.

This clonotype has more than one count but fewer than ten. The chain couples TRBV20-1 to TRBJ2-7, with 10 bases fitting TRBD2. Germline V CDR1 and CDR2: DFQATT, SNEGSKA (reference sequence). With 2 bases clipped from V and 5 bases from J, the junction kept 9 bases outside the gene matches. CDR3 length equals 15 residues. CDR3 in DNA: TGCAGTGCTAGACTCAGCGGGAGGGCCGTCCACGAGCAGTACTTC. Translation gives CSARLSGRAVHEQYF.

This clonotype showed up just a few times. The rearrangement uses TRBV6-2 or TRBV6-3 and TRBJ2-1; 7 positions agree with TRBD2. The junction had 7 bases not matched to a gene; V was cut back by 11 bases and J by 0 bases. The CDR3 sequence is 14 residues long. CDR1 is MNHEY, CDR2 SVGEGT, per germline. This CDR3 reads CAVKSGASYNEQFF. Written as DNA, the CDR3 is TGTGCCGTAAAAAGCGGGGCCTCCTACAATGAGCAGTTCTTC.

The chain has TRBV4-2 and TRBJ2-1, with 9 positions matching TRBD1. Germline assignment: CDR1 LGHNA and CDR2 YNFKEQ. CDR3 length equals 16 residues. With 1 base clipped from V and 7 bases from J, the junction kept 8 bases outside the gene matches. The CDR3 DNA sequence: TGTGCCAGCAGCCAAGTGAGGCAGGGGACAGGGAATGAGCAGTTCTTC. Amino acid sequence: CASSQVRQGTGNEQFF.

V is TRBV5-1 and J is TRBJ2-1; 8 nucleotides agree with TRBD2. Germline V gene lookup returns CDR1 SGHRS and CDR2 YFSETQ. V shed 3 bases, J shed 1 base, and the junction held 12 bases outside the gene matches. This CDR3 contains 18 residues. In DNA, the CDR3 is TGCGCCAGCAGCTCGGGGGCCTCTAAGCGGGAGTCCTACAATGAGCAGTTCTTC. Translated: CASSSGASKRESYNEQFF.

This clonotype came up a few times. The chain joins TRBV5-5 to TRBJ2-5; 13 nucleotides agree with TRBD2. Germline loops: CDR1 SGHKS, CDR2 YYEKEE (reference sequence). The CDR3 has 14 amino acids. V was clipped by 4 bases and J by 4 bases; unmatched bases: 1. CDR3 sequence: CASSGLAGVETQYF. The CDR3 DNA is TGTGCCAGCAGCGGACTAGCGGGAGTAGAGACCCAGTACTTC.

The chain recombines TRBV12-3 or TRBV12-4 with TRBJ2-7; possibly TRBD2 for D (6 bases). V lost 6 bases and J lost 6, with 9 bases in between. CDR3 length equals 11 residues. CDR3 in amino acids: CASRTSSEQYF. CDR3 coding DNA: TGTGCCAGCAGGACTAGTTCCGAGCAGTACTTC.

This clonotype was picked up many times. The chain employs TRBV29-1 and TRBJ2-1; 8 bases align to TRBD1. Trimming took 7 bases from V and 4 from J; bases not matched to a gene: 12. The CDR3 loop spans 15 amino acids. The V gene's germline CDR1 is SQVTM and CDR2 ANQGSEA. The CDR3 sequence is CSAQGQGGIYNEQFF. CDR3 in DNA: TGCAGCGCACAAGGACAGGGCGGGATATACAATGAGCAGTTCTTC.

This clonotype has just a few counts. The genes are TRBV30 and TRBJ1-2; D is undetermined. V was pared by 4 bases and J by 4 bases, with 7 bases between. This CDR3 has 11 amino acids. Germline loops: CDR1 GTSNPN, CDR2 SVGIG (reference sequence). CDR3 sequence (DNA): TGTGCCTGGAAGGCTATCTATGGCTACACCTTC. It yields the protein CAWKAIYGYTF.

The chain combines TRBV7-3 with TRBJ2-1, with TRBD2 matching 10 bases. The trim removed 6 bases at V and 6 bases at J, leaving 8 bases unmatched. Germline lookup yields CDR1 SGHTA and CDR2 FQGTGA. CDR3 length: 15 amino acids. The CDR3 loop is CASRSSGRESNEQFF. The CDR3 region has the DNA TGTGCCAGCAGGAGCAGCGGGAGGGAGAGCAATGAGCAGTTCTTC. The full variable domain, rest sourced from reference TRBV7-3 and TRBJ2-1, is GAGVSQTPSNKVTEKGKYVELRCDPISGHTALYWYRQSLGQGPEFLIYFQGTGAADDSGLPNDRFFAVRPEGSVSTLKIQRTERGDSAVYLCASRSSGRESNEQFFGPGTRLTVL.

The chain employs TRBV20-1 and TRBJ1-2; D unresolved. V lost 3 bases and J lost 8, with 16 bases in between. The CDR3 length is 13 residues. Germline assignment: CDR1 DFQATT and CDR2 SNEGSKA (reference sequence). In DNA form, the CDR3 reads TGCAGTGCTAGTGACAACCCTTCGCGGGGCTACACCTTC. It is translated as CSASDNPSRGYTF.

This clonotype was counted between two and nine times. The gene calls are TRBV29-1 and TRBJ2-2; D tentatively fits TRBD1 or TRBD2 (5 bases each). Trimming removed 6 bases from V and 6 bases from J, with 14 bases in between. The CDR3 spans 13 residues. CDR1 SQVTM and CDR2 ANQGSEA come from the germline V gene. DNA for the CDR3: TGCAGCGTGGAAACACAGGAGGCCGGGGAGCTGTTTTTT. Translated, it gives CSVETQEAGELFF.